This TCR beta chain emerged from a study of CD4 T cells in relation to SARS-CoV-2 and coronaviruses. CDR1 is SGHNT, CDR2 YENEEA, per germline. V lost 3 bases, J lost 6 bases, and 18 bases lay in between. This CDR3 has 16 residues. Before the COVID-19 pandemic, during about 2010-2018, CD4+ T cells were taken from unexposed donors. Assay: immunoSEQ multiplex PCR; the TCRdb copy retains only in-frame clones and omits some. This sample has about 64,000 clones, with approximately 94% found just once. This chain connects TRBV11-3 to TRBJ2-1; tentatively, D is TRBD1 (6 bases). The sequence derives from a human donor in good health. The sequenced sample consisted of naive CD4+ T cells from PBMCs. The subset: naive CD4+ T cells isolated by negative enrichment. CDR3 amino acids: CASSFLTGDSPNEQFF. In nucleotides, the CDR3 is TGTGCCAGCAGCTTTTTGACAGGTGATAGTCCCAATGAGCAGTTCTTC. The full variable domain, completed using reference TRBV11-3 and TRBJ2-1, is EAGVVQSPRYKIIEKKQPVAFWCNPISGHNTLYWYLQNLGQGPELLIRYENEEAVDDSQLPKDRFSAERLKGVDSTLKIQPAELGDSAVYLCASSFLTGDSPNEQFFGPGTRLTVL.